The present T cell receptor (beta chain) was sequenced within a study of blood T cell repertoires in COVID-19. About the research overall: Sample material is recorded as cDNA or gDNA derived from T cells, B-cell-depleted T cells, or PBMCs.

Under the authors' procedure: Reference gene primer amplification yielded estimated nucleated cell counts. TCRdb's table, derived via immunoSEQ multiplex PCR, lists solely in-frame clones and lacks some. V, J and clone size were drawn from that table, and D and trimming were deduced from the DNA. The profile covers about 250,000 clones, with around 83% appearing a single time and about 5% taken by the ten largest. Researchers sorted participants into cohorts using their self-reported clinical history. Up to 2 weeks before entering the study, exposed participants had met a COVID-19 case. Germline CDR1 is SGHRS and CDR2 is YFSETQ. V was trimmed by 1 base and J by 5 bases, leaving 12 bases between them. This CDR3 region has 14 residues.

This clonotype originated in a man in his forties who had been exposed to COVID-19. The chain links TRBV5-1 to TRBJ1-2; D may be TRBD1 (5 bases). Sequencing was performed on PBMCs or T cells enriched from blood (not recorded which). The CDR3, as DNA: TGCGCCAGCAGCTTGTTAGGGGAGGGGTATGGCTACACCTTC. Its protein is CASSLLGEGYGYTF.